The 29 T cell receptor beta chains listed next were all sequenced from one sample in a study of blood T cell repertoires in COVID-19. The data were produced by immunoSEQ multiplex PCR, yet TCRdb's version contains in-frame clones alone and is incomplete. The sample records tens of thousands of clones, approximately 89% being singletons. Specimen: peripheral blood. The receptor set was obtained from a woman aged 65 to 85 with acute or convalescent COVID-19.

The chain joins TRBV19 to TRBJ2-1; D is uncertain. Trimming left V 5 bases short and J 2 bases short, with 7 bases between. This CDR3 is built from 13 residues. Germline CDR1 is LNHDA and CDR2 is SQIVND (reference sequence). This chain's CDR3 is CASSGTTYNEQFF. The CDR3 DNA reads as TGTGCCAGTAGTGGAACTACCTACAATGAGCAGTTCTTC.

The CDR3 loop is CASSSPWGEGSNYGYTF. CDR3 coding DNA: TGTGCCAGCAGCTCCCCCTGGGGGGAAGGTTCTAACTATGGCTACACCTTC. This chain connects TRBV9 to TRBJ1-2; maybe TRBD1 (5 bases). The V end lost 4 bases, the J end lost 0 bases, and 19 bases lay between the germline ends. CDR3 length: 17 amino acids. Germline values: CDR1 SGDLS, CDR2 YYNGEE.

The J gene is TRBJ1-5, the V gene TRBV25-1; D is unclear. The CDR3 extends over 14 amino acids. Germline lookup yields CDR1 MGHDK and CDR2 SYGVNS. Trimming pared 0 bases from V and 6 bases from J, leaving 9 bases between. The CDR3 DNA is TGTGCCAGCAGTGAATACAGGTCAGGTCAGCCCCAGCATTTT. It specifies CASSEYRSGQPQHF.

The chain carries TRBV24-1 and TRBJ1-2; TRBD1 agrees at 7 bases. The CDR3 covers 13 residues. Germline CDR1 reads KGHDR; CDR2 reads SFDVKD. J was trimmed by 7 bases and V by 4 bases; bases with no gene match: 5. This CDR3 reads CATSELTGAGYTF. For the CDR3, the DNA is TGTGCCACCAGTGAACTCACAGGGGCTGGCTACACCTTC.

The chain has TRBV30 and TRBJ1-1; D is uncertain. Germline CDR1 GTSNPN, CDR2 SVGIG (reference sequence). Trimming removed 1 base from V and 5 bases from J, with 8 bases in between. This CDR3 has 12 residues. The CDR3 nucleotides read TGTGCCTGGAGTGGATGGGCGACTGAAGCTTTCTTT. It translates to CAWSGWATEAFF.

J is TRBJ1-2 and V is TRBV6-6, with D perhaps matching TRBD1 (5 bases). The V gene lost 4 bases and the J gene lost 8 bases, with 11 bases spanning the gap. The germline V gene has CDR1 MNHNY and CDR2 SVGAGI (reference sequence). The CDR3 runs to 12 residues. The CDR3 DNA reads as TGTGCCAGCAGTTCCGGGGGATTCGGCTACACCTTC. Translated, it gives CASSSGGFGYTF.

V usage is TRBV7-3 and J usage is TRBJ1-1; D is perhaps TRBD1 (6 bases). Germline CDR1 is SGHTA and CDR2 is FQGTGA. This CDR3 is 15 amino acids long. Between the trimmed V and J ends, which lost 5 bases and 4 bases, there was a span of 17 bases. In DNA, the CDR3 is TGTGCCAGCAGCCTACAAAAGACAGGTCTCACTGAAGCTTTCTTT. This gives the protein CASSLQKTGLTEAFF.

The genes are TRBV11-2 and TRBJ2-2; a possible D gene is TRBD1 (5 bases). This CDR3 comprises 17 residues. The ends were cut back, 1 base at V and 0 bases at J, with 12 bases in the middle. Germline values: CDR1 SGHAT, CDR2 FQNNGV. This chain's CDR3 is CASSLVPTGANTGELFF. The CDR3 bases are TGTGCCAGCAGCTTAGTACCCACAGGCGCGAACACCGGGGAGCTGTTTTTT.

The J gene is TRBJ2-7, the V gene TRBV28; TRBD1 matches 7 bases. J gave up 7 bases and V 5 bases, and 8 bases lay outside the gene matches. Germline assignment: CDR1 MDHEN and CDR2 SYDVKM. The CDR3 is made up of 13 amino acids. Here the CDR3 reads CASSPLTGWEQYF. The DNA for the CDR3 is TGTGCCAGCAGTCCCCTGACAGGGTGGGAGCAGTACTTC.

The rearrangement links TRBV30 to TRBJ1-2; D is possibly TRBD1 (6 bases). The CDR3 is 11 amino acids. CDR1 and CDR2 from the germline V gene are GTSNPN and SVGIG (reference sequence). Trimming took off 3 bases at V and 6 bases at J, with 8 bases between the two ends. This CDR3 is CAWSTGHGYTF. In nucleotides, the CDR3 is TGTGCCTGGAGCACAGGGCATGGCTACACCTTC.

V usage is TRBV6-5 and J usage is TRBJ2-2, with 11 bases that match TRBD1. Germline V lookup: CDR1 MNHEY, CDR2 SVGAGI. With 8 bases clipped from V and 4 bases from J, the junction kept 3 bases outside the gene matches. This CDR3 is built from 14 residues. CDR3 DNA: TGTGCCAGCTCCGGGACAGGGGGCACCGGGGAGCTGTTTTTT. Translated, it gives CASSGTGGTGELFF.

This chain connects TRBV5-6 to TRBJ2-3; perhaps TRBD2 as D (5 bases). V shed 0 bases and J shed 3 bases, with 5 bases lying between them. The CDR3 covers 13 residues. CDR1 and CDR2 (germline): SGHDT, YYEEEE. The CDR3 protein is CASSLAGTDTQYF. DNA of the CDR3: TGTGCCAGCAGCTTGGCGGGAACAGATACGCAGTATTTT.

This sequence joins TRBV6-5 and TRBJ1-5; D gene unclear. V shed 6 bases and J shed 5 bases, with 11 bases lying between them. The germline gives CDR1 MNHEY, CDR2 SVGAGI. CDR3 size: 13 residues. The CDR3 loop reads CASRSTEYQPQHF. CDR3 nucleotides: TGTGCCAGCAGATCGACTGAGTATCAGCCCCAGCATTTT.

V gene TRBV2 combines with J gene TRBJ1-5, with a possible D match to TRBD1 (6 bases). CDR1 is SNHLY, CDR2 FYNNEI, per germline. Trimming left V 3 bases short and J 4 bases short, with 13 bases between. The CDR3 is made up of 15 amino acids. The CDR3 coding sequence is TGTGCCAGCAGTGATATTCCGAGGGGGAATCAGCCCCAGCATTTT. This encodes CASSDIPRGNQPQHF.

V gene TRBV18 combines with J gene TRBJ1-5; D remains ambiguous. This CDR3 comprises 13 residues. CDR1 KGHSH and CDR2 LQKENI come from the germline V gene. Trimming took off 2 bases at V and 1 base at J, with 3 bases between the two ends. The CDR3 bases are TGTGCCAGCTCACCATCGAGCAATCAGCCCCAGCATTTT. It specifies CASSPSSNQPQHF.

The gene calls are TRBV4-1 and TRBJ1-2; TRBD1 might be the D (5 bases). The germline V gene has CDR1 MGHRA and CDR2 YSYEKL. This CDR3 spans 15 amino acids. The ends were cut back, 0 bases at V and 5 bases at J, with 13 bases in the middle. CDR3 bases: TGCGCCAGCAGCCAAGACTGGGAAGGGGCGTATGGCTACACCTTC. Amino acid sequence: CASSQDWEGAYGYTF.

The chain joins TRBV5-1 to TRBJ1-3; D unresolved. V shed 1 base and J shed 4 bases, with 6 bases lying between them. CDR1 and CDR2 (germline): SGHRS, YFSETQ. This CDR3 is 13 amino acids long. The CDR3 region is CASSLMEGNTIYF. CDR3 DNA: TGCGCCAGCAGCTTGATGGAGGGAAACACCATATATTTT.

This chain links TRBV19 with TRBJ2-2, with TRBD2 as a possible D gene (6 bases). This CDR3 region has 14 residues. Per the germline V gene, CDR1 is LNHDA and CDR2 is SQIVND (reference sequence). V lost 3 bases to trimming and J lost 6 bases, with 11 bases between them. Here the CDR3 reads CASSIWGDAGELFF. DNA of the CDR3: TGTGCCAGTAGTATTTGGGGGGACGCCGGGGAGCTGTTTTTT.

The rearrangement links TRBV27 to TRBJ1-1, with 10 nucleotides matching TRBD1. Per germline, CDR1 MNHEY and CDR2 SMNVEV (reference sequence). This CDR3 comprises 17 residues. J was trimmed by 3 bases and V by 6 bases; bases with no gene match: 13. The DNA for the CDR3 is TGTGCCAGCAGCCTACTGGGAACGACAGGGGGCTACACTGAAGCTTTCTTT. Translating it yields CASSLLGTTGGYTEAFF.

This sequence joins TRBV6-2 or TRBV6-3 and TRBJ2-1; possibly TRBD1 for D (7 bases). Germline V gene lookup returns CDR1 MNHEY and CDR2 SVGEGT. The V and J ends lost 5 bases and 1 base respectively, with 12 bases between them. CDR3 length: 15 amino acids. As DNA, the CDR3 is TGTGCCAGCAGTGACCCAGGGGGGTCCTACAATGAGCAGTTCTTC. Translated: CASSDPGGSYNEQFF.

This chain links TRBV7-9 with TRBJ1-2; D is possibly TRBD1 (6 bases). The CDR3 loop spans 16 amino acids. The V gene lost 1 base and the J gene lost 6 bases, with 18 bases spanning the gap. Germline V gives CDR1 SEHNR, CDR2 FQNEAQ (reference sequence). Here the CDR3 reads CASSLGRQERVNGYTF. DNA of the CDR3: TGTGCCAGCAGCTTAGGGAGACAGGAAAGGGTGAATGGCTACACCTTC.

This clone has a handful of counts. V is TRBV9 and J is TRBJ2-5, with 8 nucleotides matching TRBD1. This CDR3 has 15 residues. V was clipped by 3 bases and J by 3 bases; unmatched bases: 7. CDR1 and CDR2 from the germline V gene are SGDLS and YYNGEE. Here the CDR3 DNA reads TGTGCCAGCAGCGCCCCGACAGGGGTTGAAGAGACCCAGTACTTC. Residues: CASSAPTGVEETQYF.

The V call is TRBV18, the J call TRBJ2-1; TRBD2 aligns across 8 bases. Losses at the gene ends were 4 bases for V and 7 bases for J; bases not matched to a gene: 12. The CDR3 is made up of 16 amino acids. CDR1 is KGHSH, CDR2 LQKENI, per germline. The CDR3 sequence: CASSLPGATGGNEQFF. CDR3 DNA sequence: TGTGCCAGCTCACTCCCGGGGGCCACGGGGGGGAATGAGCAGTTCTTC.

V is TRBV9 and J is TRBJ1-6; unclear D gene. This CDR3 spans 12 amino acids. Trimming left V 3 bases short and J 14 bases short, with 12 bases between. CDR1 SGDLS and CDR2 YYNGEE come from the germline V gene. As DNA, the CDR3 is TGTGCCAGCAGCGAGGAGGGAACAACCCTCCACTTT. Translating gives CASSEEGTTLHF.

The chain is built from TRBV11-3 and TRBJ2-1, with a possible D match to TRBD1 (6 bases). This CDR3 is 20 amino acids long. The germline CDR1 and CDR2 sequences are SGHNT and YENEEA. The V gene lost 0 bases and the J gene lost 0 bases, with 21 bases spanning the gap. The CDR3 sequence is CASSLDRGRGLLLSYNEQFF. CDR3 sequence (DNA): TGTGCCAGCAGCTTAGATCGCGGCAGGGGCCTTCTCCTCTCCTACAATGAGCAGTTCTTC.

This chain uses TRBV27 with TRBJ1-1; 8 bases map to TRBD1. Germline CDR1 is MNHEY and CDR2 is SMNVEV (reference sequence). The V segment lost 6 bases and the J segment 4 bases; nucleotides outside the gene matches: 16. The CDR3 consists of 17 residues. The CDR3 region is CASSPRGQASRGTEAFF. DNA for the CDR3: TGTGCCAGCAGCCCCAGGGGACAGGCGTCGAGGGGCACTGAAGCTTTCTTT.

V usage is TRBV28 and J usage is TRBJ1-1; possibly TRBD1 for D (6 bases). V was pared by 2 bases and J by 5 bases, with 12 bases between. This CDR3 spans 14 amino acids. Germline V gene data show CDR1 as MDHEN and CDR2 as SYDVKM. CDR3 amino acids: CASSLRGARTEAFF. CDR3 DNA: TGTGCCAGCAGTTTACGGGGGGCTAGGACTGAAGCTTTCTTT.

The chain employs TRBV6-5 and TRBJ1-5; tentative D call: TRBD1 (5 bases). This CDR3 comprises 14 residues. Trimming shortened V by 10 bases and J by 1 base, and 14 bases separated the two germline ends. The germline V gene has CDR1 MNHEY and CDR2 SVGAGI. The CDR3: CATLDRGSNQPQHF. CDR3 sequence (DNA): TGTGCCACCCTGGACCGGGGGAGCAATCAGCCCCAGCATTTT.

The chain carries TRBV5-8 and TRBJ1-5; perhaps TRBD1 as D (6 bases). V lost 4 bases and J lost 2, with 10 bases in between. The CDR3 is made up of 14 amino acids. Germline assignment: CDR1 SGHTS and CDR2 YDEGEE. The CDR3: CASSDRTGNQPQHF. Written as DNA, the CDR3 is TGTGCCAGCAGCGACAGGACAGGCAATCAGCCCCAGCATTTT.